This T cell receptor (beta chain) was documented in a study of blood T cell repertoires in COVID-19. Study as a whole: The study drew acute and convalescent COVID-19 samples from the United States, Italy and Spain. Sample material is recorded as cDNA or gDNA derived from T cells, B-cell-depleted T cells, or PBMCs.

As processed by the authors: The authors estimated nucleated cell counts from reference gene primer amplification. This table comes from immunoSEQ multiplex PCR, and its TCRdb copy is limited to in-frame clones, with some not included. V, J and clone size reflect that table, while D and trimming were determined from the DNA. The table records 100,000 to 150,000 clones, roughly 90% of them present only once. Germline CDR1 is LNHDA and CDR2 is SQIVND (reference sequence). CDR3 length: 17 residues. The ends were cut back, 5 bases at V and 4 bases at J, with 21 bases in the middle. This clonotype was obtained from a man in his 70s with active COVID-19. The chain carries TRBV19 and TRBJ2-1, with a tentative D call TRBD1 (6 bases). Material for sequencing was peripheral blood. CDR3 loop: CASSWGRLGTSYNEQFF. CDR3 nucleotide sequence: TGTGCCAGTAGTTGGGGCCGGCTCGGGACATCGTACAATGAGCAGTTCTTC.